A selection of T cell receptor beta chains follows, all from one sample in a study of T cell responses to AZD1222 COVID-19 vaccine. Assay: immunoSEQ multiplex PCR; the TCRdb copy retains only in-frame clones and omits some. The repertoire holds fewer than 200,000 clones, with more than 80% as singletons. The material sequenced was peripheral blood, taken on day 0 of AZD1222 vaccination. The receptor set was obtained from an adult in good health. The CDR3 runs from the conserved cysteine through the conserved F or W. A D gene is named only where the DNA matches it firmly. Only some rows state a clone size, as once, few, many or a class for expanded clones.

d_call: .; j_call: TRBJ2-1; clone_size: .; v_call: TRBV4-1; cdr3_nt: TGCGCCAGCAGCCCCTCGAGGGGGTCCAATGAGCAGTTCTTC; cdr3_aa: CASSPSRGSNEQFF
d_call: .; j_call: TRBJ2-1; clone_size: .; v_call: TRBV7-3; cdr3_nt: TGTGCCAGCAGCTTGCTGGGCGTTTCCGCTTCCAATGAGCAGTTCTTC; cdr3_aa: CASSLLGVSASNEQFF
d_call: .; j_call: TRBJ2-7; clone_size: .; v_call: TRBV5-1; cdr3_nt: TGCGCCAGCAGAGAAAAAGCGATATACGAGCAGTACTTC; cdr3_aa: CASREKAIYEQYF
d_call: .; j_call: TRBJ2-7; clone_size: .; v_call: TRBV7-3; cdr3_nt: TGTGCCAGCAGCTTTGGACAGACCTTCAGCGAGCAGTACTTC; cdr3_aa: CASSFGQTFSEQYF
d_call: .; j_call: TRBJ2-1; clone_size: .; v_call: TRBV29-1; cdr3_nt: TGCAGCGTTGAAGAGGGCCGGCTAGCCCCCAATGAGCAGTTCTTC; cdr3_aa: CSVEEGRLAPNEQFF
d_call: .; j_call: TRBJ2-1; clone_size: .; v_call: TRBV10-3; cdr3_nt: TGTGCCTATTCGAGGGGATTGAATGAGCAGTTCTTC; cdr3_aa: CAYSRGLNEQFF
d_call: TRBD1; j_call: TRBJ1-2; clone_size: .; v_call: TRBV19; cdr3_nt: TGTGCCAGTAACGACAGGGGGCCAGCTAACTATGGCTACACCTTC; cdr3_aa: CASNDRGPANYGYTF
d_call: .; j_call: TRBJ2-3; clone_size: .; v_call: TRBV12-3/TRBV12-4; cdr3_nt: TGTGCCAGCGGGGGGCAAGCCACAGATACGCAGTATTTT; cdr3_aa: CASGGQATDTQYF
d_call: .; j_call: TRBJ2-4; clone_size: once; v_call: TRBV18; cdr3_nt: TGTGCCAGCTCACCACCTCATCAGGGGGCCAAAAACATTCAGTACTTC; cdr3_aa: CASSPPHQGAKNIQYF
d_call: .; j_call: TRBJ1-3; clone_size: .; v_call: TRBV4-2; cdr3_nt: TGTGCCAGCAGCCCCCTCGGTGGAGTCTCCTCTGGAAACACCATATATTTT; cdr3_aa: CASSPLGGVSSGNTIYF
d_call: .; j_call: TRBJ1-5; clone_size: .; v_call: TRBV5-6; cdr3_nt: TGTGCCAGCAGCTTGATAGGGGGTGTCAATCAGCCCCAGCATTTT; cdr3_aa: CASSLIGGVNQPQHF
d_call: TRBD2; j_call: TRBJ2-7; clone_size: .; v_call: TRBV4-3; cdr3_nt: TGCGCCAGCAGCCAAGAGATCCCCGGCGCGGGAGGGATCTCCTACGAGCAGTACTTC; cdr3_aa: CASSQEIPGAGGISYEQYF
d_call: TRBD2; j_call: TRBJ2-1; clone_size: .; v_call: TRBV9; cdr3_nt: TGTGCCAGCAGCCTTTATAGCGGGGCTAGCTCCTACAATGAGCAGTTCTTC; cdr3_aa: CASSLYSGASSYNEQFF
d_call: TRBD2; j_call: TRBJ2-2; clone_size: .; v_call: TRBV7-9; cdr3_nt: TGTGCCAGCAGTTCAGGACTAGTAGAGAACACCGGGGAGCTGTTTTTT; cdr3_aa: CASSSGLVENTGELFF
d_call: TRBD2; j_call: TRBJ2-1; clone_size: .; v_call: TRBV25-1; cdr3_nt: TGTGCCAGCAGTGACCCACAGCGGGGGAACTACAATGAGCAGTTCTTC; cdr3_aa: CASSDPQRGNYNEQFF
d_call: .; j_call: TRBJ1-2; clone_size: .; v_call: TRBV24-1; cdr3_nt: TGTGCCACCAGTGACGTAGGAGGGTATGGCTACACCTTC; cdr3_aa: CATSDVGGYGYTF
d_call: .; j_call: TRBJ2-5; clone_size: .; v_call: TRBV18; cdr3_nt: TGTGCCAGCTCACCAAACGGGGGAGAGACCCAGTACTTC; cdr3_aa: CASSPNGGETQYF
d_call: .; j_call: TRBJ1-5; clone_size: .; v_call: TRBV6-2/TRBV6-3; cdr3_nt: TGTGCCAGCAGTTGGTACAGGTTGGATCAGCCCCAGCATTTT; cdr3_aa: CASSWYRLDQPQHF
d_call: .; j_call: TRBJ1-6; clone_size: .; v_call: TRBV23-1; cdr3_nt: TGCGCCAATAGAGGTTCACCCCTCCACTTT; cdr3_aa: CANRGSPLHF
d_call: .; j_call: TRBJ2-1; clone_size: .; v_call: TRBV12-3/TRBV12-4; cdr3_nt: TGTGCCAGCAGCATTATAGCTGAGCAGTTCTTC; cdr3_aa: CASSIIAEQFF
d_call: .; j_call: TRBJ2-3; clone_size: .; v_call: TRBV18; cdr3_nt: TGTGCCAGCTCACCAAAAACTAGCACAGATACGCAGTATTTT; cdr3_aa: CASSPKTSTDTQYF
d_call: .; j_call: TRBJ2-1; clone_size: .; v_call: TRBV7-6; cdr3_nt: TGTGCCAGCAGCTTAGTCGGCAACTACAATGAGCAGTTCTTC; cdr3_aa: CASSLVGNYNEQFF
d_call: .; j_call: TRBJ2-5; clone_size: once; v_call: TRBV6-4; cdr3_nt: TGTGCCAGCAGTGAGAGCCCGGGGGGCCGGGAGACCCAGTACTTC; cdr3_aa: CASSESPGGRETQYF
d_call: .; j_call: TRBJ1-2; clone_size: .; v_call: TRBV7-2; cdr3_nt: TGTGCCAGCAGCTTAAGCGATGCCGACAGGTGGTATGGCTACACCTTC; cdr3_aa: CASSLSDADRWYGYTF
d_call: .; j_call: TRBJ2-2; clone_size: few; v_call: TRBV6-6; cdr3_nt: TGTGCCAGCAGAGGGAGAGGCCGCGGCGGGGAGCTGTTTTTT; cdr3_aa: CASRGRGRGGELFF
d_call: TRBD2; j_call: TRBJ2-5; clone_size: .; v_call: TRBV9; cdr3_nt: TGTGCCAGCAGCGTAGGACTAGCGGGGGCGCAAGAGACCCAGTACTTC; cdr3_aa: CASSVGLAGAQETQYF
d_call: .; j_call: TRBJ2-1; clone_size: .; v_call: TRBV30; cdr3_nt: TGTGCCTGGCAGCGGGCCTACAATGAGCAGTTCTTC; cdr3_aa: CAWQRAYNEQFF
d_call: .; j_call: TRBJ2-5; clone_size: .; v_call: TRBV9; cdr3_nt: TGTGCCAGCAGCGTAGAGGGTACGCGGCAAGAGACCCAGTACTTC; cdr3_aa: CASSVEGTRQETQYF
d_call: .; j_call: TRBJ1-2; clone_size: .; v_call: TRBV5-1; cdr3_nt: TGCGCCAGCAGCTTGACCCCGGGGGGCTATGGCTACACCTTC; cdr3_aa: CASSLTPGGYGYTF
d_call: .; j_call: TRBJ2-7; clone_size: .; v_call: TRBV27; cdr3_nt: TGTGCCAGCAGTTTAACAGGAGGCGGCTCCTACGAGCAGTACTTC; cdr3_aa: CASSLTGGGSYEQYF
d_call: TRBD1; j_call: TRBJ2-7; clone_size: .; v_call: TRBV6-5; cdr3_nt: TGTGCCAGCATCAGTACGGGACAGGGGTATGGGGAGCAGTACTTC; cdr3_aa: CASISTGQGYGEQYF
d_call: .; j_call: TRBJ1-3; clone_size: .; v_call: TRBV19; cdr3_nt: TGTGCCAGTAGGTTGAGCTCTGGAAACACCATATATTTT; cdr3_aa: CASRLSSGNTIYF
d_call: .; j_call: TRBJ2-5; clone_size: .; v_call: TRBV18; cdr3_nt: TGTGCCAGCTCACCACCACACGGAGAAGAGACCCAGTACTTC; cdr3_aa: CASSPPHGEETQYF
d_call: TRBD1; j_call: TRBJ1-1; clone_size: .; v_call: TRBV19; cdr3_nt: TGTGCCAGTAGTATGAGGACAGGGAACACTGAAGCTTTCTTT; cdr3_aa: CASSMRTGNTEAFF
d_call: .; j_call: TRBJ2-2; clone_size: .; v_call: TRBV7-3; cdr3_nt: TGTGCCAGCAGCTTGAGGTCCGGGGAGCTGTTTTTT; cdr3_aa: CASSLRSGELFF
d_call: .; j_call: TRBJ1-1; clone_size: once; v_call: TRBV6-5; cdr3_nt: TGTGCCAGCAGTTACGGTGGAGCCTGGGGCACTGAAGCTTTCTTT; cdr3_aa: CASSYGGAWGTEAFF
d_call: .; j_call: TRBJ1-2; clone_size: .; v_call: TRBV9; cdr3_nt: TGTGCCAGCAGCGTATTCGCAGGGGAATATGGCTACACCTTC; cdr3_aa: CASSVFAGEYGYTF
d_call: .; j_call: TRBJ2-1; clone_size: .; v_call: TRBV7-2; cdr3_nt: TGTGCCAGCAGCTTAGTCCCATGGGGCTATGGGGTTGAGGACAATGAGCAGTTCTTC; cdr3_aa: CASSLVPWGYGVEDNEQFF
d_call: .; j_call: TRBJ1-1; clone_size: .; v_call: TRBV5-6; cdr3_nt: TGTGCCAGCAGCTTGTCGAAGGGGAAGAGAGTGAACACTGAAGCTTTCTTT; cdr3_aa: CASSLSKGKRVNTEAFF
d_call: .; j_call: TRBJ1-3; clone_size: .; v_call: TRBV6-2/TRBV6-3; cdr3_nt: TGTGCCAGCAGTTACCTCCTTGACAGAAGCACCTCTGGAAACACCATATATTTT; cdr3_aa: CASSYLLDRSTSGNTIYF
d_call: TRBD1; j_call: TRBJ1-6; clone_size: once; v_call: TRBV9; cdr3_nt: TGTGCCAGCAGCCCGTGGACAGGGCAAAAATCACCCCTCCACTTT; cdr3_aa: CASSPWTGQKSPLHF
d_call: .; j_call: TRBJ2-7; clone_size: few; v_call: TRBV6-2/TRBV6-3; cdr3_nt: TGTGCCAGCAGTACCGCGCTAGTCGTTTCGGGGGAGCAGTACTTC; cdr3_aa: CASSTALVVSGEQYF
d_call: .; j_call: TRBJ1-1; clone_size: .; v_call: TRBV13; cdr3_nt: TGTGCCAGCAGCCCCGACTGGGTAACTGAAGCTTTCTTT; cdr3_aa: CASSPDWVTEAFF
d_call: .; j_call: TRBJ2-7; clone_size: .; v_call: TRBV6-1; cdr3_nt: TGTGCCAGCAGTTCATCTTGCGAGCAGTACTTC; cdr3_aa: CASSSSCEQYF
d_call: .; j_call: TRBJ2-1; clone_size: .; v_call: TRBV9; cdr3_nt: TGTGCCAGCAGCGTAGCTACGTGGGGTGAGCAGTTCTTC; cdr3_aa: CASSVATWGEQFF
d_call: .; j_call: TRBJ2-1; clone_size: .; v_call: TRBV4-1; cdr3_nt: TGCGCCAGCAGCGATGCGGGCTTCAGCTCCTACAATGAGCAGTTCTTC; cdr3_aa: CASSDAGFSSYNEQFF
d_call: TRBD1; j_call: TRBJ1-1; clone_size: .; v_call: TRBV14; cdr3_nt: TGTGCCAGCAGCCAATGGACAGGGGAAGCTTTCTTT; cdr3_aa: CASSQWTGEAFF
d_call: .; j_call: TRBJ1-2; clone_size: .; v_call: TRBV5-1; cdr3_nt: TGCGCCAGCAGCTTCAACACAAAAAATTTCTATGGCTACACCTTC; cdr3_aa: CASSFNTKNFYGYTF
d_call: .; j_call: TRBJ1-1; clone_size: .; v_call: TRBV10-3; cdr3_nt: TGTGCCATCAGCGCCCGGTTGGACACTGAAGCTTTCTTT; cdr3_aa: CAISARLDTEAFF
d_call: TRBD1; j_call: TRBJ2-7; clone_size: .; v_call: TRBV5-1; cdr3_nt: TGCGCCAGCAGCTTCCGGACAGGGCAGAACGAGCAGTACTTC; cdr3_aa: CASSFRTGQNEQYF
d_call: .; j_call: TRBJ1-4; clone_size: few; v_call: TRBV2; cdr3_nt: TGTGCCAGCCGCTCAGTAGGGACAACTAATGAAAAACTGTTTTTT; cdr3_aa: CASRSVGTTNEKLFF
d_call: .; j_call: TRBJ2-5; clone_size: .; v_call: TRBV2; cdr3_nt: TGTGCCAGCAGGGCCGGGGATGGGGGGACCCAGTACTTC; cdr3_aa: CASRAGDGGTQYF
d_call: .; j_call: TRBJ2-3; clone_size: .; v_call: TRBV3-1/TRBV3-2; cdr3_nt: TGTGCCAGCAGCCAAGAAGTCCAGCGGATCATCCCTAGCACAGATACGCAGTATTTT; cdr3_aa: CASSQEVQRIIPSTDTQYF